This T cell receptor (beta chain) appears in the sequencing data of a study of metastatic and nonmetastatic thyroid tumors. Study details: Malignant thyroid and benign thyroid patients provided blood and tumor or nodule tissue whose repertoires were compared. General study findings and limits: Malignant tumors reportedly showed significantly higher TCR beta diversity than benign nodules in both blood and tumor.

All patients were untreated before thyroid surgery. This clone was observed a handful of times. Antigen specificity is unknown. Germline V gene sequence: CDR1 MDHEN, CDR2 SYDVKM. The CDR3 is made up of 14 amino acids. V was clipped by 3 bases and J by 4 bases, with 11 bases between them. Per the original data handling: The distant-metastasis classifier for papillary thyroid cancer was built from CDR3 differences across clinicopathological groups. TCRdb redid the clone calls on the PCR reads using MiXCR. The V and J calls and clone size are TCRdb's, not the authors'. The sample includes tens of thousands of clones, approximately 16% of them seen just once.

The clonotype originates from a female donor with papillary thyroid cancer or a benign thyroid nodule (not recorded which). Some clones in this sample may be carry-over from other donors' samples. Sequencing was carried out using blood. The chain is built from TRBV28 and TRBJ2-3; TRBD1 might be the D (6 bases). In DNA, the CDR3 is TGTGCCAGCAGTTTGATCAGGGGATCAGATACGCAGTATTTT. Translated: CASSLIRGSDTQYF.